This T cell receptor beta chain was identified in a study of blood T cells in healthy people across ages. No fewer than 6 million PBMCs went into each sample. General observations from the study: PBMC samples, being unsorted, prevented any conclusive comparison of naive and antigen-experienced cells. Observed TCR beta diversity per million T cells went down as age went up. This fall followed a roughly linear course with age.

Details on this clonotype: Antigen unknown.

Trimming left V 1 base short and J 5 bases short, with 8 bases between. The CDR3 loop spans 12 amino acids. CDR1 and CDR2 from the germline V gene are SQVTM and ANQGSEA. A second PCR of 7 to 11 cycles used a sample-barcoded 5' primer and a J-beta primer mix. Unique molecular identifiers of 12 random nucleotides labeled each cDNA. Each CDR3 protein is one row after TCRdb ran MiXCR on the 5' RACE reads. The sample carries hundreds of thousands of distinct CDR3 sequences, 62% recorded once. This receptor was taken from a man younger than 45 in good health. This chain links TRBV29-1 with TRBJ1-2; the D is unclear. Sequencing was done on a sample of blood. The CDR3 reads CSVEGAKYGYTF. CDR3 nucleotide sequence: TGCAGCGTTGAAGGCGCCAAGTATGGCTACACCTTC.